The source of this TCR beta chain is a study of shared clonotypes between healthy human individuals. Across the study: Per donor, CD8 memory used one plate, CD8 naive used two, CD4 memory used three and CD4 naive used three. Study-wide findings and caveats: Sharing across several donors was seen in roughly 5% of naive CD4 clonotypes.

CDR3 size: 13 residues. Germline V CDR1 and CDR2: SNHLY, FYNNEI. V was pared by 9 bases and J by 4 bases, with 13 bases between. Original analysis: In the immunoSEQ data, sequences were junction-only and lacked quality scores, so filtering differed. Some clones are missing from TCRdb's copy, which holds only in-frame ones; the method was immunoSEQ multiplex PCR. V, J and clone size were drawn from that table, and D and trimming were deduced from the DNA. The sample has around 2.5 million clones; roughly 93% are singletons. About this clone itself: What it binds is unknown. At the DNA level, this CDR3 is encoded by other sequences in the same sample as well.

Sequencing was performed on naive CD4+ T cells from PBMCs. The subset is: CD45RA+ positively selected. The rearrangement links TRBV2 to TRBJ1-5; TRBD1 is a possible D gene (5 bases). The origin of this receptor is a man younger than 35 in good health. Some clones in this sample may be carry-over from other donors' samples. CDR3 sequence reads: CASGGTGNQPQHF. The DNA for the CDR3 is TGTGCCAGTGGGGGTACTGGGAATCAGCCCCAGCATTTT.